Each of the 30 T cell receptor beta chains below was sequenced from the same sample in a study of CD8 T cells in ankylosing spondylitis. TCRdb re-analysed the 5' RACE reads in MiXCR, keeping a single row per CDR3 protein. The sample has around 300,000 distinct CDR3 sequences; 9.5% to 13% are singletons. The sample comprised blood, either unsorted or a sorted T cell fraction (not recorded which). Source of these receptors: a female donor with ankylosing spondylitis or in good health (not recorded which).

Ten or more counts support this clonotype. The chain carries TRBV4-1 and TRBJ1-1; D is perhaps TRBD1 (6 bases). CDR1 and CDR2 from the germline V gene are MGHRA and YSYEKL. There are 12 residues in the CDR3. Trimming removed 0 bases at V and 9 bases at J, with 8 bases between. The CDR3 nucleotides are TGCGCCAGCAGCCAAGATACAGGGAAAGCTTTCTTT. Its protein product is CASSQDTGKAFF.

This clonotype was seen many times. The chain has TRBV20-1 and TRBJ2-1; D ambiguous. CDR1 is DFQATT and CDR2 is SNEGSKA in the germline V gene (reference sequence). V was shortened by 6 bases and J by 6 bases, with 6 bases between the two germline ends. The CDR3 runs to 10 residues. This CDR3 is CSAMINEQFF. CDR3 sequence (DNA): TGCAGTGCGATGATCAATGAGCAGTTCTTC.

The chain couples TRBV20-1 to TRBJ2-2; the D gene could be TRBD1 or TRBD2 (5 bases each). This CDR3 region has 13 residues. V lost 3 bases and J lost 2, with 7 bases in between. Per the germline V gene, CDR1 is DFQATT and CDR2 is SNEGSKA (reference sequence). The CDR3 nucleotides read TGCAGTGCTAGGGGGGTAAACACCGGGGAGCTGTTTTTT. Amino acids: CSARGVNTGELFF.

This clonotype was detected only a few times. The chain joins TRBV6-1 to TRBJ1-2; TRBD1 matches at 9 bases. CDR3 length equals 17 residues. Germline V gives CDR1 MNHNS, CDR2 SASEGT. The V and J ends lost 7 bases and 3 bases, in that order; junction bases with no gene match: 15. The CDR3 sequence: CASITDRDRVIHYGYTF. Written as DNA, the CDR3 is TGTGCCAGCATCACCGACCGGGACAGGGTGATCCACTATGGCTACACCTTC.

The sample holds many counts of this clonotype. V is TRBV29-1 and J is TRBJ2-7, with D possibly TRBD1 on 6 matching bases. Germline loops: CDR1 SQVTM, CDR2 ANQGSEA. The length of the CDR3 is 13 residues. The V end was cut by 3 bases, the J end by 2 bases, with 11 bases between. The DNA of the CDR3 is TGCAGCGTTGAGTGGGACACGCCCTACGAGCAGTACTTC. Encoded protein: CSVEWDTPYEQYF.

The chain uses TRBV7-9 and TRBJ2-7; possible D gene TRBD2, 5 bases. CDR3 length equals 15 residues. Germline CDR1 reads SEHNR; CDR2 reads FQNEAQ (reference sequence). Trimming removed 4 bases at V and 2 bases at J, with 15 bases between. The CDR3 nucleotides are TGTGCCAGCAGCTCCTCGGACTTGACTCCCTACGAGCAGTACTTC. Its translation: CASSSSDLTPYEQYF.

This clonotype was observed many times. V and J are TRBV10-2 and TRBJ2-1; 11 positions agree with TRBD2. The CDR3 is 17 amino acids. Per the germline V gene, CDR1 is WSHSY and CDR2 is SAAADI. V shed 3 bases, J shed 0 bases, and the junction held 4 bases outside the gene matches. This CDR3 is CASSDASGRISYNEQFF. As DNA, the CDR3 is TGCGCCAGCAGTGATGCTAGCGGGAGGATCTCCTACAATGAGCAGTTCTTC.

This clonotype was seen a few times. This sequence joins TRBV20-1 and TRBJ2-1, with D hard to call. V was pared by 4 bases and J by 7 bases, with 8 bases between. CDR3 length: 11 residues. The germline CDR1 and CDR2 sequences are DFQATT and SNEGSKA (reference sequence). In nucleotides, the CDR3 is TGCAGTGCTACCAGAACGAATGAGCAGTTCTTC. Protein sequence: CSATRTNEQFF.

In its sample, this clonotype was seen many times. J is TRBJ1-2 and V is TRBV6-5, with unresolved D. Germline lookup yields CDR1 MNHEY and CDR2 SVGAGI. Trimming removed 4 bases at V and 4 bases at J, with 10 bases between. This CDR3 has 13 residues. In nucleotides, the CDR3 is TGTGCCAGCAGTTTGGGGTTCTCCTATGGCTACACCTTC. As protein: CASSLGFSYGYTF.

The CDR3 region is CAAGVWADTQYF. The DNA for the CDR3 is TGTGCCGCTGGGGTTTGGGCAGATACGCAGTATTTT. V gene TRBV15 combines with J gene TRBJ2-3; D ambiguous. The CDR3 is 12 amino acids. V lost 11 bases, J lost 4 bases, and 13 bases lay in between. The germline gives CDR1 LNHNV, CDR2 YYDKDF (reference sequence).

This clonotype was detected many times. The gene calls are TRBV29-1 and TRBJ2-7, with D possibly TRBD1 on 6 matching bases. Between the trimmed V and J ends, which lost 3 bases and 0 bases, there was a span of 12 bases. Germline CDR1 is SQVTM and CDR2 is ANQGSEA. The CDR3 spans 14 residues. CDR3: CSVDSGTLSYEQYF. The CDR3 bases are TGCAGCGTTGACTCTGGGACACTCTCCTACGAGCAGTACTTC.

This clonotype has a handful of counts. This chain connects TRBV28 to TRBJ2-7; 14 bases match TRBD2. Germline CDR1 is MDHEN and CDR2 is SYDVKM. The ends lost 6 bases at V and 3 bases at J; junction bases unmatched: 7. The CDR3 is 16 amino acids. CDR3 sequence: CASRDGGLAGVYEQYF. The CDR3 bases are TGTGCCAGCAGAGATGGGGGACTAGCGGGAGTCTACGAGCAGTACTTC.

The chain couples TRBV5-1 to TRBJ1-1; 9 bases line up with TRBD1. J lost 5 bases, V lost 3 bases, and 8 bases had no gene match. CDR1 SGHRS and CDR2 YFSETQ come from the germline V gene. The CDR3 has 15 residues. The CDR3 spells CASSSSGTGITEAFF. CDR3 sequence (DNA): TGCGCCAGCAGCTCTTCCGGGACAGGGATAACTGAAGCTTTCTTT.

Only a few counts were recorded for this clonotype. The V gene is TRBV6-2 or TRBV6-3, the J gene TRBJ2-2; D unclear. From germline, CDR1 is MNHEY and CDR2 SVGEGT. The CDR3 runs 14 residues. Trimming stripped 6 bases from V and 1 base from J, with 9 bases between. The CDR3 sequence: CASSPAWNTGELFF. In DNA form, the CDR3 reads TGTGCCAGCAGCCCCGCTTGGAACACCGGGGAGCTGTTTTTT.

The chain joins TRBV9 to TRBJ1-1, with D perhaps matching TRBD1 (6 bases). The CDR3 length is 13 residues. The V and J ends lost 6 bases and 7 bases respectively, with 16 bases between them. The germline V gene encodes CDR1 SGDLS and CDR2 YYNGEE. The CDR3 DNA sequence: TGTGCCAGCACCCAAAGGGGGGGGAGTGAAGCTTTCTTT. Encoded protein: CASTQRGGSEAFF.

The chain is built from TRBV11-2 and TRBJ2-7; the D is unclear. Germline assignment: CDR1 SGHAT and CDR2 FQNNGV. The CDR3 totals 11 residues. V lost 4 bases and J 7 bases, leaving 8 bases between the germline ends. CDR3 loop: CASSSLIEQYF. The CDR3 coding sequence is TGTGCCAGCAGCTCCCTAATAGAGCAGTACTTC. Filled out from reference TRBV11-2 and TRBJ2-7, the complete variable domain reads EAGVAQSPRYKIIEKRQSVAFWCNPISGHATLYWYQQILGQGPKLLIQFQNNGVVDDSQLPKDRFSAERLKGVDSTLKIQPAKLEDSAVYLCASSSLIEQYFGPGTRLTVT.

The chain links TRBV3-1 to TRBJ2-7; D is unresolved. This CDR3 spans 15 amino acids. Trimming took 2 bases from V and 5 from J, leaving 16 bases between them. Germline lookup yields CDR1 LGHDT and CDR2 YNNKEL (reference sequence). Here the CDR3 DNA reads TGTGCCAGCAGCCAAAGGGCGAGACTTGGTCACGAGCAGTACTTC. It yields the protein CASSQRARLGHEQYF.

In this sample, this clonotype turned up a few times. Here the CDR3 DNA reads TGTGCCAGCAGCTTACTCTTCTACAATGAGCAGTTCTTC. Translating gives CASSLLFYNEQFF. V and J are TRBV7-2 and TRBJ2-1; D is uncertain. This CDR3 contains 13 residues. Germline CDR1 reads SGHTA; CDR2 reads FQGNSA. The V and J ends lost 2 bases and 3 bases respectively, with 5 bases between them.

The CDR3: CASSRDVADTQYF. The CDR3 nucleotides are TGTGCCAGCAGCCGGGACGTCGCAGATACGCAGTATTTT. V is TRBV2 and J is TRBJ2-3, with D perhaps given as TRBD1 or TRBD2 (5 bases each). This CDR3 is 13 amino acids long. Germline CDR1 SNHLY, CDR2 FYNNEI. V was clipped by 6 bases and J by 4 bases, with 11 bases between them.

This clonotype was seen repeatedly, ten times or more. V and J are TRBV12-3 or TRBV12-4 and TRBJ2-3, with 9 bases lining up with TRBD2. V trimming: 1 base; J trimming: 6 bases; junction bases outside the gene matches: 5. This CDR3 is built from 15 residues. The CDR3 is CASSLGLAGRDTQYF. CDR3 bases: TGTGCCAGCAGTTTAGGTCTAGCGGGGAGGGATACGCAGTATTTT.

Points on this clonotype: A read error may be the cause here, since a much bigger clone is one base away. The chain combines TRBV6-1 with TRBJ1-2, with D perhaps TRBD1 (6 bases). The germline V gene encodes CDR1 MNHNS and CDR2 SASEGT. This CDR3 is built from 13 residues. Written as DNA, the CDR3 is TGTGCCAGCAGACAGGACAGAACCTATGGCGACACCTTC. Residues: CASRQDRTYGDTF.

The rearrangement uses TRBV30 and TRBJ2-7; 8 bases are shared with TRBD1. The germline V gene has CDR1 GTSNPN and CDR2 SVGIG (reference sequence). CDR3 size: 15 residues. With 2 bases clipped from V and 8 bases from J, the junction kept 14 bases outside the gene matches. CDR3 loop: CAWSRGSGGNDKQYF. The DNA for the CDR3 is TGTGCCTGGAGTAGGGGTTCAGGGGGCAACGACAAGCAGTACTTC.

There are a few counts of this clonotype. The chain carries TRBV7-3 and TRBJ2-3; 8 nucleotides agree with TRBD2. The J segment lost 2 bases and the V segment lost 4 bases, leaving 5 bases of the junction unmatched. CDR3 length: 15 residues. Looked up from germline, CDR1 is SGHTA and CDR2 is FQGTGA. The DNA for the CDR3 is TGTGCCAGCAGCTCATATAGCGGGGCCACAGATACGCAGTATTTT. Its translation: CASSSYSGATDTQYF.

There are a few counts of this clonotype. The CDR3 DNA sequence: TGTGCCAGCAGCCTGAGCGGGGGGGGGACTACGCAGTATTTT. It is translated as CASSLSGGGTTQYF. V usage is TRBV5-6 and J usage is TRBJ2-3, with TRBD2 matching 10 bases. This CDR3 is built from 14 residues. From germline, CDR1 is SGHDT and CDR2 YYEEEE. V lost 4 bases and J lost 8; bases outside the gene matches: 7.

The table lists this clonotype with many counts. The CDR3 here is CSATGLPVGGSNQPQHF. CDR3 coding DNA: TGCAGTGCTACGGGACTCCCGGTGGGGGGTAGCAATCAGCCCCAGCATTTT. The rearrangement joins TRBV20-1 to TRBJ1-5; a possible D gene is TRBD1 (5 bases). The CDR3 loop spans 17 amino acids. CDR1 is DFQATT, CDR2 SNEGSKA, per germline (reference sequence). V lost 4 bases, J lost 0 bases, and 19 bases lay in between.

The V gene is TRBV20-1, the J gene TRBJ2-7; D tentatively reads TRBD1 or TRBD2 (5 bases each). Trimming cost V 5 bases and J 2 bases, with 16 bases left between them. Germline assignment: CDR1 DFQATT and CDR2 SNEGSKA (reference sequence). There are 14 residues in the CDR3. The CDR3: CSAFTRATTYEQYF. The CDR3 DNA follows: TGCAGTGCTTTCACCAGGGCGACTACCTACGAGCAGTACTTC.

Here the CDR3 DNA reads TGCAGTGCTCGTGAGCTCTTAGGGGGTAGAGCTTTCTTT. Translated: CSARELLGGRAFF. The chain carries TRBV20-1 and TRBJ1-1; D might be TRBD1 (6 bases). The CDR3 length is 13 residues. Trimming cost V 5 bases and J 10 bases, with 20 bases left between them. Looked up from germline, CDR1 is DFQATT and CDR2 is SNEGSKA (reference sequence).

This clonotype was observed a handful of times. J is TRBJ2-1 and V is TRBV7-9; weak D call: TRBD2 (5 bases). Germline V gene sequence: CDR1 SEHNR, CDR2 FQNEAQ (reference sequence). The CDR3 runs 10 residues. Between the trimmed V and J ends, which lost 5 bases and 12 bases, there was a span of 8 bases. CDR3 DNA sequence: TGTGCCAGCAGCGAACTAGTGCAGTTCTTC. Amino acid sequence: CASSELVQFF.

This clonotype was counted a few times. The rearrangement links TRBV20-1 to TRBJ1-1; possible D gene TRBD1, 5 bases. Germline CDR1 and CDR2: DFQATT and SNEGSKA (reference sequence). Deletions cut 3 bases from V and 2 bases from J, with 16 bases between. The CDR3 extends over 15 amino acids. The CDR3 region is CSARVGVRANTEAFF. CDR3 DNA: TGCAGTGCTAGGGTAGGGGTCAGGGCCAACACTGAAGCTTTCTTT.

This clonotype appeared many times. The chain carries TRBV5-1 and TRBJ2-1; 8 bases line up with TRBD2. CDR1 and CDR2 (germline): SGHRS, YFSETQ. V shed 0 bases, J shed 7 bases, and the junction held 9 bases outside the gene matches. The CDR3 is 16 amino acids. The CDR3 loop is CASSLVASGLRNEQFF. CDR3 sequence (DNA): TGCGCCAGCAGCTTGGTGGCTAGCGGGCTTCGTAATGAGCAGTTCTTC.